This T cell receptor (beta chain) was identified in a study of blood T cell repertoires in COVID-19. At the level of the study: Acute and convalescent COVID-19 samples came from the United States, Italy and Spain. Nucleic acid was either cDNA or gDNA, and it came from T cells, B-cell-depleted T cells, or PBMCs.

In the source study's methods: Estimates of nucleated cell counts were drawn from the amplification of reference gene primers. The repertoire was sequenced with immunoSEQ multiplex PCR; TCRdb's copy has only in-frame clones and lacks some. V and J calls and clone size come straight from that table; D and trimming were deduced from the DNA. The table includes about 250,000 clones, roughly 87% detected once. The source material was peripheral blood. The receptor's source is a man aged 18 to 29 with active or convalescent COVID-19.

CDR3 DNA: TGCGCCAGCAGCCCGATAGCGGCGGGCAATGAGCAGTTCTTC. Its protein product is CASSPIAAGNEQFF. The chain has TRBV5-1 and TRBJ2-1; D perhaps matches TRBD2 (6 bases). The germline gives CDR1 SGHRS, CDR2 YFSETQ. CDR3 length: 14 amino acids. With 4 bases removed from V and 6 bases from J, the gap between germline ends came to 14 bases.